This T cell receptor (beta chain) was captured by sequencing in a study of T cell responses to AZD1222 COVID-19 vaccine. Study-level points and caveats: Among vaccine-associated CD4 TCRs, coverage spanned spike, with dominance at 160-218 and 743-854. Repertoires were obtained only post-peak T cell response. Just a handful of AZD1222 recipients tested seropositive at baseline.

A word on this clone: Its specificity is unknown. The same CDR3 also results from other DNA sequences found in this sample.

Here immunoSEQ multiplex PCR was the method, and the copy in TCRdb shows in-frame clones only, minus some. The table lists about 130,000 clones, approximately 90% of them singletons. The CDR3 extends over 13 amino acids. V was pared by 3 bases and J by 3 bases, with 1 base of the junction left unmatched. Germline values: CDR1 SGHAT, CDR2 FQNNGV. Sample: peripheral blood, taken on day 0 of AZD1222 vaccination. V usage is TRBV11-2 and J usage is TRBJ2-7; TRBD1 matches 8 bases. The receptor was derived from an adult in good health. This chain's CDR3 is CASSLGTGYEQYF. The CDR3 DNA reads as TGTGCCAGCAGCTTGGGGACAGGCTACGAGCAGTACTTC.